The clone carrying this T cell receptor beta chain was observed at least ten times. Its target is not known. This sample was included in a study of T cells in Graves' hyperthyroidism and ophthalmopathy. Study-level information: It was at initial diagnosis, before any treatment, that peripheral blood was collected.

Study observations and caveats: Through a model of 13 V-J features, ophthalmopathy was separated from stable hyperthyroidism.

Amplified regions were TCR beta CDR3 sequences from RNA transcripts. First-round RT-PCR with HTBI primers amplified the TCR CDR3 region. TCRdb recomputed calls from the multiplex PCR reads with MiXCR, one row per CDR3 protein. This table has 200,000 to 300,000 distinct CDR3 sequences, approximately 23% appearing once. The CDR3 runs to 16 residues. In germline, CDR1 is MNHNS, CDR2 SASEGT. V was clipped by 7 bases and J by 2 bases; unmatched bases: 9. Material for sequencing was blood. The V gene is TRBV6-1, the J gene TRBJ1-5; 9 positions agree with TRBD1. The clonotype was recovered from a woman in her thirties or forties with Graves' ophthalmopathy. Written as DNA, the CDR3 is TGTGCCAGCACCCCGACGGACAGGGGTGGCAATCAGCCCCAGCATTTT. Translation gives CASTPTDRGGNQPQHF.